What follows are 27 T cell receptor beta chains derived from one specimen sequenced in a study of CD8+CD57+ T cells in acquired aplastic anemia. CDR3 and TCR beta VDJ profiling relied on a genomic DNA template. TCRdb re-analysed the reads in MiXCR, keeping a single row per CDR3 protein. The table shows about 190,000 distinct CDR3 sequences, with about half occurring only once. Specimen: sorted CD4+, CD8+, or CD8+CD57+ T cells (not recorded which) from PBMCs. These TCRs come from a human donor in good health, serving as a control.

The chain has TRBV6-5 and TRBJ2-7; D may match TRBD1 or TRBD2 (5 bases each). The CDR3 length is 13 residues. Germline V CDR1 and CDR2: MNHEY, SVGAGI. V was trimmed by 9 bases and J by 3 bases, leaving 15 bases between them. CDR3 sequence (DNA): TGTGCCAGAGTGGCAGGGACCAACTACGAGCAGTACTTC. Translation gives CARVAGTNYEQYF.

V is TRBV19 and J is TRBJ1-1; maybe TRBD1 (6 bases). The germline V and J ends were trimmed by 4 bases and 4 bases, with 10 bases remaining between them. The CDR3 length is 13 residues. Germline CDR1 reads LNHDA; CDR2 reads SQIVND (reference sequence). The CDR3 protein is CASSTTGRTEAFF. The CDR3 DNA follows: TGTGCCAGTAGTACTACAGGGCGCACTGAAGCTTTCTTT.

CDR3 nucleotide sequence: TGTGCCAGCAGCCCTGTACTAGCGGGGGCATCCTACGAGCAGTACTTC. It translates to CASSPVLAGASYEQYF. The chain uses TRBV7-2 and TRBJ2-7, with 11 bases identical to TRBD2. The germline V gene has CDR1 SGHTA and CDR2 FQGNSA. The length of the CDR3 is 16 residues. The J segment lost 1 base and the V segment lost 5 bases, leaving 7 bases of the junction unmatched. The full variable domain, completed using reference TRBV7-2 and TRBJ2-7, is GAGVSQSPSNKVTEKGKDVELRCDPISGHTALYWYRQSLGQGLEFLIYFQGNSAPDKSGLPSDRFSAERTGGSVSTLTIQRTQQEDSAVYLCASSPVLAGASYEQYFGPGTRLTVT.

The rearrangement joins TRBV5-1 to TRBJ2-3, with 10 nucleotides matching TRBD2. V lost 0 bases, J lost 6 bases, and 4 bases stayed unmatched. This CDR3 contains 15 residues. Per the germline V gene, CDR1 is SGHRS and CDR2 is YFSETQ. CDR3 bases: TGCGCCAGCAGCTTGGGGGGGACTAGCGCCGATACGCAGTATTTT. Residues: CASSLGGTSADTQYF.

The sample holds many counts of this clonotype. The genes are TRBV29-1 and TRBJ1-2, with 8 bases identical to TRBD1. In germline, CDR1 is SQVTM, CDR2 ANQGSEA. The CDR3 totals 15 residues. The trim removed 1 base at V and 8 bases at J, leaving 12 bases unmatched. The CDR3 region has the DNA TGCAGCGTTGAAGCCCCCCGGACAGGGTGGAACGGCTACACCTTC. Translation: CSVEAPRTGWNGYTF.

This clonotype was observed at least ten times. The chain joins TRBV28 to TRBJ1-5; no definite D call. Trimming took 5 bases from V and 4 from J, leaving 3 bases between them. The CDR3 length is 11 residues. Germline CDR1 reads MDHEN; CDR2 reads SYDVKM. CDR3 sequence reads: CASSQNQPQHF. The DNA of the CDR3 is TGTGCCAGCAGTCAGAATCAGCCCCAGCATTTT.

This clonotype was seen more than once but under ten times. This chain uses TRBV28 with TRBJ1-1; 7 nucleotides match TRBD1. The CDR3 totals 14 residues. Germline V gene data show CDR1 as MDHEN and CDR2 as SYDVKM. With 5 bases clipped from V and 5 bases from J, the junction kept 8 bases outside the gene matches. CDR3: CASSRAGGGTEAFF. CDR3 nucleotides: TGTGCCAGCAGTCGAGCAGGGGGGGGAACTGAAGCTTTCTTT.

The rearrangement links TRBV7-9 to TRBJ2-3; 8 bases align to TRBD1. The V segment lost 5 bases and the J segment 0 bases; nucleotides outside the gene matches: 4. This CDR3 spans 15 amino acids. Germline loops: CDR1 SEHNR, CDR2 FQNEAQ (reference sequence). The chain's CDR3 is CASSPRQGSTDTQYF. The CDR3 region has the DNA TGTGCCAGCAGCCCGCGACAGGGGAGCACAGATACGCAGTATTTT.

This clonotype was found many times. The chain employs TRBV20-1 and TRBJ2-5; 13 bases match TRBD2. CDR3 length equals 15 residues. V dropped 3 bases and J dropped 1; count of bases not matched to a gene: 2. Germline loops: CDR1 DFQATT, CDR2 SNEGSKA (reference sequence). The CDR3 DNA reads TGCAGTGCTAGCGGACTAGCGGGGGTCCAAGAGACCCAGTACTTC. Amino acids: CSASGLAGVQETQYF.

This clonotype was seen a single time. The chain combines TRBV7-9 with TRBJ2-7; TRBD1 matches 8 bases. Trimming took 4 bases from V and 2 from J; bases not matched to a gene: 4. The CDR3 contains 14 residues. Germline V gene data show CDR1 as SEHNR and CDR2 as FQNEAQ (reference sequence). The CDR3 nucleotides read TGTGCCAGCAGCTCGCCGGGACAGGCCTACGAGCAGTACTTC. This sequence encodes CASSSPGQAYEQYF.

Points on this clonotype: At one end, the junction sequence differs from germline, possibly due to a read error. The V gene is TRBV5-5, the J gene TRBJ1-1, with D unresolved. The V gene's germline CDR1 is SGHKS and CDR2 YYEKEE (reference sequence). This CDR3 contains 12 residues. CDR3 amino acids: CASSLGRTETFF. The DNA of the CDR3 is TGTGCCAGCAGCTTAGGACGTACTGAAACTTTCTTT.

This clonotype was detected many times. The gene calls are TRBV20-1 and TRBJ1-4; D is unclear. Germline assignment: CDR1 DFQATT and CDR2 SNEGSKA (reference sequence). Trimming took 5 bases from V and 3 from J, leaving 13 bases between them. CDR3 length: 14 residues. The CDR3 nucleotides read TGCAGTGCTTCCCTAGGGCGTGCTAATGAAAAACTGTTTTTT. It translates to CSASLGRANEKLFF.

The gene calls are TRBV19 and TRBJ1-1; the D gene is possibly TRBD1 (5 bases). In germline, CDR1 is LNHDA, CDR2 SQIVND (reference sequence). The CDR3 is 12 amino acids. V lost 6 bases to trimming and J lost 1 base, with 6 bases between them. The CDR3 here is CASRRGNTEAFF. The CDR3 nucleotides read TGTGCCAGTAGGAGGGGGAACACTGAAGCTTTCTTT.

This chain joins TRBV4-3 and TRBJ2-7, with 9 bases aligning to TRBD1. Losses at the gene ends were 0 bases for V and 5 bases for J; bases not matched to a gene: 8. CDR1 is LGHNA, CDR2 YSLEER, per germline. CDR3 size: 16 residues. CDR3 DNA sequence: TGCGCCAGCAGCCAAGATATGGGGACAGGGAGCAACGAGCAGTACTTC. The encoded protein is CASSQDMGTGSNEQYF.

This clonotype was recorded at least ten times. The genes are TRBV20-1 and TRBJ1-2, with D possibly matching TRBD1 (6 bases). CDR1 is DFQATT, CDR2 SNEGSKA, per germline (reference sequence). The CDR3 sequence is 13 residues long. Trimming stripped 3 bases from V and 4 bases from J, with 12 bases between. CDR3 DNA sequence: TGCAGTGCTAGGAGGGGGATTGGCTATGGCTACACCTTC. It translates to CSARRGIGYGYTF.

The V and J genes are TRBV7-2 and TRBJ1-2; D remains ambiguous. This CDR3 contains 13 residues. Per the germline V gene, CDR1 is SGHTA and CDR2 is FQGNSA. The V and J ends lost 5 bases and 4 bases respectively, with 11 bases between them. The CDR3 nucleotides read TGTGCCAGCAGCCCCGCTGTGAGCTATGGCTACACCTTC. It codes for CASSPAVSYGYTF.

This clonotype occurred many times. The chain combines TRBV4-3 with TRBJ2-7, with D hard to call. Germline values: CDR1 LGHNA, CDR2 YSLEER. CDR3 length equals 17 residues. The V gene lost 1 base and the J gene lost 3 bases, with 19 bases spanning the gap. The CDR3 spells CASSQGSRSLGDYEQYF. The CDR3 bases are TGCGCCAGCAGCCAAGGGAGTCGGAGTCTTGGAGACTACGAGCAGTACTTC.

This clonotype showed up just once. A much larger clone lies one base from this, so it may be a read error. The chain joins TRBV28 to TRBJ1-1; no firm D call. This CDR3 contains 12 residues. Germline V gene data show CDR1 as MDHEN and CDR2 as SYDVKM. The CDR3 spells CAGSLTERRAFF. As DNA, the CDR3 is TGTGCCGGCAGTTTAACGGAGAGGAGGGCTTTCTTT.

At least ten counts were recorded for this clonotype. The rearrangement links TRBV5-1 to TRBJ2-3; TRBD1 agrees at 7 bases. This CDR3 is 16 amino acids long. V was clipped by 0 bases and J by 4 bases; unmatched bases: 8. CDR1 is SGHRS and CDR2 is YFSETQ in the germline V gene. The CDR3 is CASSLGVGQASDTQYF. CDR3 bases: TGCGCCAGCAGCTTGGGGGTTGGACAGGCTTCAGATACGCAGTATTTT. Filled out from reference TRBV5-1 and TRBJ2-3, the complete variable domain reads KAGVTQTPRYLIKTRGQQVTLSCSPISGHRSVSWYQQTPGQGLQFLFEYFSETQRNKGNFPGRFSGRQFSNSRSEMNVSTLELGDSALYLCASSLGVGQASDTQYFGPGTRLTVL.

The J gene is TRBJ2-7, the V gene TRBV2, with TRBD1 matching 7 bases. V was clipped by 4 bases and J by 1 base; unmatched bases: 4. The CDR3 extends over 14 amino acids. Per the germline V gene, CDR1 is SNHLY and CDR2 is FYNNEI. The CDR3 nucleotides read TGTGCCAGCAGTGTGTACAGGGGATCCTACGAGCAGTACTTC. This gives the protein CASSVYRGSYEQYF. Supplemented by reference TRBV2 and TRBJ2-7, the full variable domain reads EPEVTQTPSHQVTQMGQEVILRCVPISNHLYFYWYRQILGQKVEFLVSFYNNEISEKSEIFDDQFSVERPDGSNFTLKIRSTKLEDSAMYFCASSVYRGSYEQYFGPGTRLTVT.

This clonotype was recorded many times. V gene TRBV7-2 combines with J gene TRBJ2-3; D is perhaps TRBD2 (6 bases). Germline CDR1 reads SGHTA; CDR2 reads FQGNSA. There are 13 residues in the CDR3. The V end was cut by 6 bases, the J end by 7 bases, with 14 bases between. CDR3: CASSLSREYTQYF. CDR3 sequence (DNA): TGTGCCAGCAGTCTGTCCCGGGAGTATACGCAGTATTTT.

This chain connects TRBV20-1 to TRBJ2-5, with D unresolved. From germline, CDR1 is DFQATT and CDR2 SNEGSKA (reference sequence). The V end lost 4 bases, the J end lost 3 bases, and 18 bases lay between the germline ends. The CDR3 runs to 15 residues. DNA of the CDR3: TGCAGTGCTACCGACCCCATCCAGACGGAAGAGACCCAGTACTTC. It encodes CSATDPIQTEETQYF.

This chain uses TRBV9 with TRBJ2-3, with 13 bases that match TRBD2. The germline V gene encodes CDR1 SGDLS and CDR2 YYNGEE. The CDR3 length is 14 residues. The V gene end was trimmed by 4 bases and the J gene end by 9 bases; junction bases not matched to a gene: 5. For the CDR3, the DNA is TGTGCCAGCAGCCAAGGGGGACTAGCGGGGACGCAGTATTTT. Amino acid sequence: CASSQGGLAGTQYF. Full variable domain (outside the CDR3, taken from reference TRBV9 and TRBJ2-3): DSGVTQTPKHLITATGQRVTLRCSPRSGDLSVYWYQQSLDQGLQFLIQYYNGEERAKGNILERFSAQQFPDLHSELNLSSLELGDSALYFCASSQGGLAGTQYFGPGTRLTVL.

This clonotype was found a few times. DNA for the CDR3: TGCGCCAGCAGCAATCCGGGGGTCAAAAATGAAAAACTGTTTTTT. This gives the protein CASSNPGVKNEKLFF. The rearrangement uses TRBV4-1 and TRBJ1-4; possibly TRBD1 for D (5 bases). Trimming left V 5 bases short and J 5 bases short, with 15 bases between. Germline V gene sequence: CDR1 MGHRA, CDR2 YSYEKL. CDR3 length: 15 amino acids.

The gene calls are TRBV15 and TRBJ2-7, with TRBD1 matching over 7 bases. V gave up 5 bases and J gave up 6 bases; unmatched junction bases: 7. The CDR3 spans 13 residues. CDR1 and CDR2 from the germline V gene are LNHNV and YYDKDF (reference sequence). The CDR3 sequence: CATSDRQGGEQYF. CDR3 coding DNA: TGTGCCACCAGCGATCGACAGGGTGGCGAGCAGTACTTC.

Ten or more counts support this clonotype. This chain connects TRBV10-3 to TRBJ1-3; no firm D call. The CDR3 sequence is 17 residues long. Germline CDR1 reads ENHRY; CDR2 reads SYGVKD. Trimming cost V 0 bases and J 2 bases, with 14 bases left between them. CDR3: CAISESTGLTPGNTIYF. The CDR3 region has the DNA TGTGCCATCAGTGAGTCCACCGGGCTAACTCCTGGAAACACCATATATTTT.

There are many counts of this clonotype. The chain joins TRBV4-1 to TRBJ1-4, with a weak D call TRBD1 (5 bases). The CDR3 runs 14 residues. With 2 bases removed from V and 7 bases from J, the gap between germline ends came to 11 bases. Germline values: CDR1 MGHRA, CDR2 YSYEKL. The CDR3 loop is CASSQNQGFEKLFF. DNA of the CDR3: TGCGCCAGCAGCCAAAATCAGGGTTTTGAAAAACTGTTTTTT.